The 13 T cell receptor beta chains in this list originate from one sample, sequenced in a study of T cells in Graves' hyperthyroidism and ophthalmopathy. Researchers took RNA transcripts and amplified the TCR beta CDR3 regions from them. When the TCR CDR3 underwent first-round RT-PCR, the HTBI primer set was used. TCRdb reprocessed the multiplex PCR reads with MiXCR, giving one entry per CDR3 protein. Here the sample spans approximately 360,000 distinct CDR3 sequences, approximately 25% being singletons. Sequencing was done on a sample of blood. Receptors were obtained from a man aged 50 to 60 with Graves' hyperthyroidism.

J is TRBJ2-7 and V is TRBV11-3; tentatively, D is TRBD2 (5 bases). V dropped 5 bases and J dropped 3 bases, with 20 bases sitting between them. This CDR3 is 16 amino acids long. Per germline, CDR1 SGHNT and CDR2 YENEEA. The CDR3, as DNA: TGTGCCAGCAGCCAAGATCGCGCCGAAAGCGGCTACGAGCAGTACTTC. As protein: CASSQDRAESGYEQYF.

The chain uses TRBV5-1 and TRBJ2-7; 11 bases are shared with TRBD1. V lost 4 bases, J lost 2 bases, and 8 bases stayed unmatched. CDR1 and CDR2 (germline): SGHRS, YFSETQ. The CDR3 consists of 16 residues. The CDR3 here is CASSIKGTGGAYEQYF. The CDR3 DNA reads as TGCGCCAGCAGCATAAAGGGGACAGGGGGGGCCTACGAGCAGTACTTC.

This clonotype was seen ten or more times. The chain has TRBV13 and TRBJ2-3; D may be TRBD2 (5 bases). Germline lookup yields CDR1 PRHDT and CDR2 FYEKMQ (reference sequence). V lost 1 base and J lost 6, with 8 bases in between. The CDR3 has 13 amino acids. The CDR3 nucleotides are TGTGCCAGCAGCTTAGTTCCGGGGGATACGCAGTATTTT. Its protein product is CASSLVPGDTQYF.

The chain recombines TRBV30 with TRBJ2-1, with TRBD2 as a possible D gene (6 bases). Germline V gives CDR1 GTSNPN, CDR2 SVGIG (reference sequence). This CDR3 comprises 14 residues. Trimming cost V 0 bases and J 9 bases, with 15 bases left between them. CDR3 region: CAWSVGLRGPEQFF. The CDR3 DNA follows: TGTGCCTGGAGTGTGGGACTCCGAGGCCCTGAGCAGTTCTTC.

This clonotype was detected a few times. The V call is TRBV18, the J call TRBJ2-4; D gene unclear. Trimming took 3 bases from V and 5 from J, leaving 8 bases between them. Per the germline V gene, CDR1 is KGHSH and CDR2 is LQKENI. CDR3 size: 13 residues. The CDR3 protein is CASSPPSENIQYF. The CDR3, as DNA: TGTGCCAGCTCACCGCCGTCCGAAAACATTCAGTACTTC.

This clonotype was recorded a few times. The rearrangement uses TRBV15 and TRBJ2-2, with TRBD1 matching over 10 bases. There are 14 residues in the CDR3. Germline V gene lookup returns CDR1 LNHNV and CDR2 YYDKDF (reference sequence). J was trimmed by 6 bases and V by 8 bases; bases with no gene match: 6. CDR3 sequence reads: CATEGDRGAGELFF. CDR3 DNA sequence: TGTGCCACCGAAGGGGACAGGGGTGCCGGGGAGCTGTTTTTT.

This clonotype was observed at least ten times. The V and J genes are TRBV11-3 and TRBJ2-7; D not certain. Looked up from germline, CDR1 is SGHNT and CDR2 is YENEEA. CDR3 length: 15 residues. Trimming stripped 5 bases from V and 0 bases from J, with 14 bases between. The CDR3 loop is CASSPPGSSSYEQYF. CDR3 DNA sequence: TGTGCCAGCAGCCCCCCCGGCTCATCCTCCTACGAGCAGTACTTC.

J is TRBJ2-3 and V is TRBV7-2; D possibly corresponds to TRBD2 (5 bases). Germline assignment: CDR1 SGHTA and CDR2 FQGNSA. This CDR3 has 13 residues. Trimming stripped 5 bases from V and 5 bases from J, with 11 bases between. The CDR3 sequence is CASSPDGGDTQYF. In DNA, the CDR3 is TGTGCCAGCAGCCCAGACGGAGGAGATACGCAGTATTTT.

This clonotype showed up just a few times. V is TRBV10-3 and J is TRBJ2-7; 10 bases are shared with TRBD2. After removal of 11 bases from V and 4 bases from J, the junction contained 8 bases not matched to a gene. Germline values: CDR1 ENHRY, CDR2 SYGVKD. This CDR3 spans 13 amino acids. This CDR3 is CAAQSGREYEQYF. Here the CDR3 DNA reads TGTGCCGCCCAGAGCGGGAGGGAGTACGAGCAGTACTTC.

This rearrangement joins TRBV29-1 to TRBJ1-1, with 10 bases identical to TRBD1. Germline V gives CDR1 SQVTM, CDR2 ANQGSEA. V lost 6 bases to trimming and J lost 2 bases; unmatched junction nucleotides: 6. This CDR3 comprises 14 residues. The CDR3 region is CSVRDRGANTEAFF. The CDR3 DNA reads TGCAGCGTCCGGGACAGGGGCGCAAACACTGAAGCTTTCTTT.

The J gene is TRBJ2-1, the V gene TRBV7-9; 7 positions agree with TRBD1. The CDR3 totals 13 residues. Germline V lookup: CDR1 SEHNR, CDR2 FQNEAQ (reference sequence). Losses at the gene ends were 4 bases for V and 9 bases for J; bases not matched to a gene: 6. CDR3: CASSSRQGSEQFF. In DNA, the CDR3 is TGTGCCAGCAGCTCAAGACAGGGAAGTGAGCAGTTCTTC.

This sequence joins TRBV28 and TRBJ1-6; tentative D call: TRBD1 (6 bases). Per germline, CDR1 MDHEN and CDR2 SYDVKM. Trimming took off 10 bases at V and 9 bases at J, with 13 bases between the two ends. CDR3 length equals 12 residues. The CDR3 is CATEGGGSPLHF. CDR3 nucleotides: TGTGCCACCGAGGGGGGCGGTTCACCCCTCCACTTT.

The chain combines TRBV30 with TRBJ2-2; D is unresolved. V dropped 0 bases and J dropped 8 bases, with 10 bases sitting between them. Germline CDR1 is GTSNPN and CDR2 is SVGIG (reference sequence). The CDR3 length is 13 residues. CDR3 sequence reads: CAWSVHAPGELFF. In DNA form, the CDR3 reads TGTGCCTGGAGTGTACACGCTCCTGGGGAGCTGTTTTTT.